Reported below is one T cell receptor beta chain. The target antigen is unknown. TCRdb analysed the 5' RACE reads with MiXCR anew, one entry per CDR3 protein. The profile covers nearly 110,000 distinct CDR3 sequences, with 13% to 15% appearing a single time and under 45% taken by the ten largest. The data originate from a study of T-cell memory formation after mild COVID-19. V lost 4 bases, J lost 8 bases, and 14 bases lay in between. This CDR3 is built from 14 residues. In germline, CDR1 is SEHNR, CDR2 FQNEAQ (reference sequence). Study-level findings and limits: Later expanders leaned CD4+, whereas day 15 to 85 contracting clones were balanced CD4/CD8. The authors did not confirm SARS-CoV-2 specificity of second-wave clones peaking day 37.

This sequence originates from a man aged 18-30 years who had mild COVID-19 (a few samples of this study predate the infection). Cell type and time point are not known. The sample consisted of PBMCs or a T cell subset sorted from them (not recorded which). The chain combines TRBV7-9 with TRBJ1-4; D might be TRBD1 (5 bases). CDR3 protein: CASSSPGGDEKLFF. The CDR3 DNA sequence: TGTGCCAGCAGCTCACCGGGGGGGGACGAAAAACTGTTTTTT. The variable domain in full, with the rest retrieved from reference TRBV7-9 and TRBJ1-4, is DTGVSQNPRHKITKRGQNVTFRCDPISEHNRLYWYRQTLGQGPEFLTYFQNEAQLEKSRLLSDRFSAERPKGSFSTLEIQRTEQGDSAMYLCASSSPGGDEKLFFGSGTQLSVL.